The rows below give T cell receptor beta chains drawn from one sample of a study of Graves' ophthalmopathy and Graves' hyperthyroidism. TCRdb re-called the multiplex PCR reads through MiXCR, storing one row per CDR3 protein. The data contain some 750,000 distinct CDR3 sequences, 40% of them singletons. The source material was peripheral blood. The receptor set was obtained from an adult man with Graves' ophthalmopathy. CDR3s include the opening cysteine and the closing phenylalanine or tryptophan. Each record gives: D gene, J gene, clone size, V gene, CDR3 protein, CDR3 DNA. D genes are given only for firm matches. For some rows the clone size is stated as once, few or many, or as a class when expanded; others skip it.

>TRBD2|TRBJ2-7|.|TRBV19
CASSMGLAPAGVYEQYF
TGTGCCAGTAGTATGGGACTAGCGCCGGCGGGGGTCTACGAGCAGTACTTC
>.|TRBJ2-7|once|TRBV2
CARVDEQYF
TGTGCCAGGGTCGACGAGCAGTACTTC
>.|TRBJ2-7|.|TRBV20-1
CSARQGEEQYF
TGCAGTGCTAGGCAGGGCGAAGAGCAGTACTTC
>.|TRBJ1-1|many|TRBV29-1
CSVERRQSEAFF
TGCAGCGTTGAACGCAGACAGTCTGAAGCTTTCTTT
>TRBD2|TRBJ2-2|few|TRBV20-1
CSAQAGRSTGELFF
TGCAGTGCGCAAGCGGGGCGGTCCACCGGGGAGCTGTTTTTT
>.|TRBJ2-2|.|TRBV9
CASSVEGSGELFF
TGTGCCAGCAGCGTAGAGGGTTCCGGGGAGCTGTTTTTT
>.|TRBJ1-2|.|TRBV29-1
CSVERGYYGYTF
TGCAGCGTTGAAAGGGGGTACTATGGCTACACCTTC
>TRBD1|TRBJ1-4|.|TRBV10-3
CAIRRGHEKLFF
TGTGCCATCAGGAGGGGGCATGAAAAACTGTTTTTT
>TRBD2|TRBJ2-5|.|TRBV2
CASSEAGGPQETQYF
TGTGCCAGCAGTGAAGCGGGAGGGCCCCAAGAGACCCAGTACTTC
>TRBD1|TRBJ1-1|few|TRBV6-1
CASSYSQGVVTEAFF
TGTGCCAGCAGTTACTCCCAGGGGGTCGTGACTGAAGCTTTCTTT
>TRBD2|TRBJ2-5|.|TRBV2
CASRESGLRQETQYF
TGTGCCAGCAGAGAGTCGGGACTACGGCAAGAGACCCAGTACTTC
>TRBD1|TRBJ1-4|many|TRBV29-1
CSVGTGGREKLFF
TGCAGCGTCGGAACAGGGGGTCGTGAAAAACTGTTTTTT
>TRBD2|TRBJ2-7|few|TRBV11-2
CASSRTSGGNEQYF
TGTGCCAGCAGTCGGACTAGCGGGGGTAACGAGCAGTACTTC
>.|TRBJ1-4|few|TRBV6-5
CASSLTWGREKLFF
TGTGCCAGCAGTTTAACATGGGGAAGGGAAAAACTGTTTTTT
>.|TRBJ1-1|.|TRBV11-1
CASVDLDQNTEAFF
TGTGCCAGCGTTGATTTGGATCAGAACACTGAAGCTTTCTTT
>.|TRBJ1-2|few|TRBV25-1
CASSFRAASYGYTF
TGTGCCAGCAGTTTCCGGGCGGCTAGCTATGGCTACACCTTC
>.|TRBJ2-2|.|TRBV25-1
CASSPDSRTGELFF
TGTGCCAGCAGTCCGGACAGCCGGACCGGGGAGCTGTTTTTT
>.|TRBJ1-2|few|TRBV20-1
CSARDIRGKYGYTF
TGCAGTGCTAGAGACATAAGGGGGAAGTATGGCTACACCTTC
>TRBD2|TRBJ2-5|.|TRBV7-2
CASRTSGRYQETQYF
TGTGCCAGCAGAACTAGCGGGAGGTACCAAGAGACCCAGTACTTC
>TRBD1|TRBJ1-1|.|TRBV20-1
CSATGTMNTEAFF
TGCAGTGCGACAGGGACCATGAACACTGAAGCTTTCTTT
>.|TRBJ2-5|many|TRBV19
CASSTTSRRPATQYF
TGTGCCAGTAGTACTACCTCGCGCAGGCCCGCGACCCAGTACTTC
>.|TRBJ1-3|few|TRBV12-3/TRBV12-4
CASSLYLGQPISGNTIYF
TGTGCCAGCAGCCTCTACCTTGGACAGCCAATCTCTGGAAACACCATATATTTT
>.|TRBJ1-5|.|TRBV24-1
CASSLGPRTDQPQHF
TGTGCCAGCAGCCTCGGACCCCGGACAGATCAGCCCCAGCATTTT
>.|TRBJ1-6|.|TRBV6-5
CASRDRGESYNSPLHF
TGTGCCAGCAGGGATCGAGGAGAATCCTATAATTCACCCCTCCACTTT
>.|TRBJ1-6|few|TRBV20-1
CSARARRGVGNSPLHF
TGCAGTGCTAGAGCGCGACGAGGGGTTGGTAATTCACCCCTCCACTTT
>TRBD1|TRBJ2-7|few|TRBV20-1
CSALPPGQGYEQYF
TGCAGTGCTCTACCCCCGGGACAGGGTTACGAGCAGTACTTC
>.|TRBJ1-4|.|TRBV10-3
CARGGLGAKLFF
TGTGCCAGGGGGGGGTTGGGCGCAAAACTGTTTTTT
>.|TRBJ1-5|few|TRBV12-3/TRBV12-4
CASSWGQGKQPQHF
TGTGCCAGCAGTTGGGGGCAGGGGAAACAGCCCCAGCATTTT
>.|TRBJ1-4|.|TRBV15
CATSEWRGEEKLFF
TGTGCCACCAGCGAGTGGCGGGGGGAGGAAAAACTGTTTTTT
>.|TRBJ2-7|many|TRBV2
CASEDPGMGKYEQYF
TGTGCCAGCGAGGACCCAGGGATGGGGAAATACGAGCAGTACTTC
>.|TRBJ1-5|many|TRBV10-3
CASSYDRRYQPQHF
TGTGCCAGCAGTTACGACCGACGTTATCAGCCCCAGCATTTT
>.|TRBJ2-5|.|TRBV10-2
CASSQVRKETQYF
TGTGCCAGCAGCCAAGTACGGAAAGAGACCCAGTACTTC
>.|TRBJ2-5|.|TRBV2
CTSSSGLGQETQYF
TGTACCAGCAGTTCCGGACTGGGGCAAGAGACCCAGTACTTC
>TRBD1|TRBJ1-5|.|TRBV2
CASGATGGQPQHF
TGTGCCAGCGGCGCGACAGGGGGTCAGCCCCAGCATTTT
>.|TRBJ1-1|.|TRBV12-3/TRBV12-4
CASSWPSTLNTEAFF
TGTGCCAGCAGTTGGCCGAGCACCCTGAACACTGAAGCTTTCTTT
>TRBD2|TRBJ2-7|many|TRBV9
CASSVLGGAGVYEQYF
TGTGCCAGCAGCGTCCTCGGAGGAGCGGGAGTCTACGAGCAGTACTTC
>TRBD1|TRBJ2-2|.|TRBV7-8
CASSPTGVDTGELFF
TGTGCCAGCAGCCCCACAGGGGTTGACACCGGGGAGCTGTTTTTT